A selection of T cell receptor beta chains follows, all from one sample in a study of T cell responses to AZD1222 COVID-19 vaccine. Only in-frame clones appear in the TCRdb table, and some are missing; sequencing was by immunoSEQ multiplex PCR. Of approximately 73,000 clones in the sample, 65% to 85% were seen once. The sequencing used peripheral blood, collected on day 0 of AZD1222 vaccination. The receptors were gathered from an adult in good health. CDR3s include the opening cysteine and the closing phenylalanine or tryptophan. D genes are given only for firm matches. Clone size, where shown, is once, few, many, or a class for clones that have expanded.

TGTGCCAGCAGCCAAGATCTAGCGGGCACCGGGGAGCTGTTTTTT	CASSQDLAGTGELFF	TRBJ2-2	-	TRBV4-2	TRBD2
TGTGCCAGCAGTGAATACTCCGAGGGGAACTATGGCTACACCTTC	CASSEYSEGNYGYTF	TRBJ1-2	-	TRBV25-1	-
TGCGCCAGCAGCCAAGAGGTGAACAGGGGTATGGATGGCTACACCTTC	CASSQEVNRGMDGYTF	TRBJ1-2	-	TRBV4-3	TRBD1
TGCGCCAGCAGTACATCCGGGACAGGGGGTCGGAATGAGCAGTTCTTC	CASSTSGTGGRNEQFF	TRBJ2-1	-	TRBV5-1	TRBD1
TGTGCCAGCAGCTTCCAGGGTGCTCAGCCCCAGCATTTT	CASSFQGAQPQHF	TRBJ1-5	few	TRBV5-8	-
TGTGCCTGGGAACTAACGAGGGTTAGCTACACCTTC	CAWELTRVSYTF	TRBJ1-2	-	TRBV30	-
TGTGCCAGTAGTGTCTGGACGGAGAACACTGAAGCTTTCTTT	CASSVWTENTEAFF	TRBJ1-1	few	TRBV19	-
TGTGCCAGTAGCTCCCCGGACAGAAATTCACCCCTCCACTTT	CASSSPDRNSPLHF	TRBJ1-6	-	TRBV19	-
TGTGCCAGCAGCTTAATGGGGCCGGGGACTGAAGCTTTCTTT	CASSLMGPGTEAFF	TRBJ1-1	-	TRBV7-3	-
TGTGCCAGCAGTTTGGGAGGTGGCTACACCTTC	CASSLGGGYTF	TRBJ1-2	-	TRBV12-3/TRBV12-4	-
TGTGCCAGCAGTGAAGTGAACACTGAAGCTTTCTTT	CASSEVNTEAFF	TRBJ1-1	-	TRBV6-1	-